This T cell receptor beta chain was found in a study of blood T cells in healthy people across ages. General study results and limits: Long-lived donors carried more naive CD4+ cells and greater diversity than aged donors.

The V gene lost 7 bases and the J gene lost 8 bases, with 21 bases spanning the gap. Germline lookup yields CDR1 SQVTM and CDR2 ANQGSEA. This CDR3 spans 14 amino acids. The use of a sample-barcoded 5' primer and a J-beta primer mix characterized a second PCR of about 7 to 12 cycles. TCRdb itself ran the 5' RACE reads through MiXCR, one entry per CDR3 protein. The repertoire consists of nearly 1 million distinct CDR3 sequences, with about 51% occurring once and the leading ten covering 20% to 25%. This clonotype was detected only a few times. No antigen is known for it. The chain is built from TRBV29-1 and TRBJ2-1; D is possibly TRBD2 (7 bases). This TCR was sampled from a woman between 55 and 75 years old in good health. Sequenced sample: blood. CDR3 sequence reads: CSAAGGSGTDEQFF. For the CDR3, the DNA is TGCAGCGCCGCCGGGGGCAGCGGGACCGATGAGCAGTTCTTC.